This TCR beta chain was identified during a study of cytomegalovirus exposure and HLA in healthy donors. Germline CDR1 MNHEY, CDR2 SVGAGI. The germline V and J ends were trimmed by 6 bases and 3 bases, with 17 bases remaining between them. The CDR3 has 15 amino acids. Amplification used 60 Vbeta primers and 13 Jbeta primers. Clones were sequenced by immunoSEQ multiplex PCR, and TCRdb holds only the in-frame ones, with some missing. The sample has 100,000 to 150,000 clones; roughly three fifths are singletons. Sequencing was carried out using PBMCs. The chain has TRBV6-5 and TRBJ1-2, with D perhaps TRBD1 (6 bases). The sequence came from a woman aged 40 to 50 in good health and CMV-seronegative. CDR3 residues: CASRFTHRDDYGYTF. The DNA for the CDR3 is TGTGCCAGCAGATTCACTCACAGGGATGACTATGGCTACACCTTC.